The T cell receptor beta chain described here comes from a study of T-cell reconstitution after alpha-beta-depleted transplantation in children. A library of TCRbeta sequences, prepared with unique molecular identifiers, was generated. MiXCR, run by TCRdb on the PCR reads, gives a single entry per CDR3 protein. The data contain fewer than 550,000 distinct CDR3 sequences, 9.5% to 13% of them singletons. The CDR3 sequence is 15 residues long. Germline CDR1 is SGHDN and CDR2 is FVKESK. V lost 0 bases, J lost 3 bases, and 10 bases lay in between. The chain employs TRBV14 and TRBJ2-3, with D uncertain. This clonotype was obtained from a human donor who donated a stem cell graft to a child with acute myeloid leukemia. Sequencing was performed on PBMCs from the stem cell graft donor, taken from the stem cell graft. CDR3: CASSQEGWKTDTQYF. The CDR3 region has the DNA TGTGCCAGCAGCCAAGAGGGGTGGAAAACAGATACGCAGTATTTT.